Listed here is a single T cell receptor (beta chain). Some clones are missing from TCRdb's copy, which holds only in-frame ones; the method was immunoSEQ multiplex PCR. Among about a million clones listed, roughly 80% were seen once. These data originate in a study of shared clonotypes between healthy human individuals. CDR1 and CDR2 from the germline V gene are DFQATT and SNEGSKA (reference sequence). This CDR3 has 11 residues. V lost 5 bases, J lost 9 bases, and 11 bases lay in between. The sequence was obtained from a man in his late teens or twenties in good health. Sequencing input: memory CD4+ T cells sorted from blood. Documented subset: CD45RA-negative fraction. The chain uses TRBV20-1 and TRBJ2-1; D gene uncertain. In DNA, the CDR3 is TGCAGTGCTGGTCTACCGGGTGAGCAGTTCTTC. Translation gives CSAGLPGEQFF.